This T cell receptor (beta chain) was profiled in a study of blood T cell repertoires in COVID-19. With 5 bases clipped from V and 8 bases from J, the junction kept 5 bases outside the gene matches. The CDR3 covers 12 residues. Germline V gives CDR1 LNHDA, CDR2 SQIVND (reference sequence). Only in-frame clones appear in the TCRdb table, and some are missing; sequencing was by immunoSEQ multiplex PCR. The sample records under 200,000 clones, approximately 86% being singletons. This clone was seen a single time. The sequence came from a woman aged 55-70 years with acute COVID-19. This rearrangement joins TRBV19 to TRBJ1-1, with 7 bases matching TRBD1. The source material was PBMCs or T cells enriched from blood (not recorded which). The CDR3 bases are TGTGCCAGTAGTGTACAGGGGTTCGAAGCTTTCTTT. Its translation: CASSVQGFEAFF.